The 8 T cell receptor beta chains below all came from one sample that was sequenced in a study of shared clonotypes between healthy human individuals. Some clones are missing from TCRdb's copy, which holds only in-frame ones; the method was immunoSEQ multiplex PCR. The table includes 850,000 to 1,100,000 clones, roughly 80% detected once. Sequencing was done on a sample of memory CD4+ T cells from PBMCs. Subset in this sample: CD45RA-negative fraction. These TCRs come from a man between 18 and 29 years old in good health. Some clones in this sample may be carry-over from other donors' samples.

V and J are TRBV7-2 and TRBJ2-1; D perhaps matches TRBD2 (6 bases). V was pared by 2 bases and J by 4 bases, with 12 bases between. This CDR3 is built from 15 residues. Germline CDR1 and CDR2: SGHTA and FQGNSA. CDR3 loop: CASSLSRDSYNEQFF. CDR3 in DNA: TGTGCCAGCAGCTTATCGCGGGACTCTTACAATGAGCAGTTCTTC.

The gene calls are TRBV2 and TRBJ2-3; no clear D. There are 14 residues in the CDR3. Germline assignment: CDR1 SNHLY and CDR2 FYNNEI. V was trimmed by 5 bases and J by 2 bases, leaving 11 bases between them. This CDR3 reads CASSQDGYTDTQYF. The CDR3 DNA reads TGTGCCAGCAGTCAAGACGGGTACACAGATACGCAGTATTTT.

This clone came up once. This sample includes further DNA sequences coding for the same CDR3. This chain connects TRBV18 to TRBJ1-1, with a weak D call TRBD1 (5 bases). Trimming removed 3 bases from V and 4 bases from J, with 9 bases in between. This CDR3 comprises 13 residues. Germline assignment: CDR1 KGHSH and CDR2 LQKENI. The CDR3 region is CASSPSGGTEAFF. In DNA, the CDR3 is TGTGCCAGCTCACCGTCGGGGGGCACTGAAGCTTTCTTT.

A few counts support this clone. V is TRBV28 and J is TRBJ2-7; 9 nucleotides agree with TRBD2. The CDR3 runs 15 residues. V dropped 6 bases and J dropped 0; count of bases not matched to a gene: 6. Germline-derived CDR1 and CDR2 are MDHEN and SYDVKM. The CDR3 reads CASSRAGGTSYEQYF. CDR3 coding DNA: TGTGCCAGCAGCCGAGCGGGAGGTACCTCCTACGAGCAGTACTTC.

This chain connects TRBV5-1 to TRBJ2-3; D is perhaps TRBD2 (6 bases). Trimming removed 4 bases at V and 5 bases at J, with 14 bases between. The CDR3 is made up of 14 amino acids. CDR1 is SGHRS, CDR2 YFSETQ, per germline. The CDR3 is CASSPIGGGDTQYF. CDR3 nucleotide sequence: TGCGCCAGCAGCCCGATCGGGGGAGGAGATACGCAGTATTTT.

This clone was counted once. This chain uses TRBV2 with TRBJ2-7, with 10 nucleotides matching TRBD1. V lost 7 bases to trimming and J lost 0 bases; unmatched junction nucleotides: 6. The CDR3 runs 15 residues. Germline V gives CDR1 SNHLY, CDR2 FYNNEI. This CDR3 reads CASNGGQGTSYEQYF. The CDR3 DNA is TGTGCCAGCAATGGGGGACAGGGGACCTCCTACGAGCAGTACTTC.

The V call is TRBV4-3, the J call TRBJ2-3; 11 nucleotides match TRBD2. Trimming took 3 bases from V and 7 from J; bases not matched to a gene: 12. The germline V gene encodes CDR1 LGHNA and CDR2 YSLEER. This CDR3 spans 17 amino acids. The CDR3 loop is CASSHVTSGSLINTQYF. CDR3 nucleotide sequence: TGCGCCAGCAGCCATGTTACTAGCGGGAGCTTAATCAATACGCAGTATTTT.

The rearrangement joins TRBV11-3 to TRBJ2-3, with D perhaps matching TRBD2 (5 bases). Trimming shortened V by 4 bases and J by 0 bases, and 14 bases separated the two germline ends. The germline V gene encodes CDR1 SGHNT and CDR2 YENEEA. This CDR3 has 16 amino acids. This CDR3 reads CASSSSRDLSTDTQYF. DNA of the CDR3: TGTGCCAGCAGCTCTTCCCGGGATCTGAGCACAGATACGCAGTATTTT.